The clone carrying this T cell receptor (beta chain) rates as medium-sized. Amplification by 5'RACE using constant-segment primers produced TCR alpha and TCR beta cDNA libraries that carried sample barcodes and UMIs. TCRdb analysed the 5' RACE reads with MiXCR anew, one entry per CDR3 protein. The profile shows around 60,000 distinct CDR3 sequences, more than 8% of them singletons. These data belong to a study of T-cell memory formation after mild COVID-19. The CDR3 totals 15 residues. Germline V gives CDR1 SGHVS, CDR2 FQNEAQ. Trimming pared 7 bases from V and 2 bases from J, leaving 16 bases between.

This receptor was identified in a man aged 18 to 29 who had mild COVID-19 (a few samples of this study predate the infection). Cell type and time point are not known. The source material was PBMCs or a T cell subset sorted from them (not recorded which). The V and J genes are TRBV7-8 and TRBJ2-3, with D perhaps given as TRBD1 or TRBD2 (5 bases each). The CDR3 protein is CASTVGTAYTDTQYF. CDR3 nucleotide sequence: TGTGCCAGCACCGTAGGGACGGCCTACACAGATACGCAGTATTTT.